The clone carrying this T cell receptor (beta chain) was recorded many times. Its antigen is unidentified. The source of the sample is a study of response to subunit inactivated influenza vaccine. Study-level points and caveats: The authors offered the suggestion that each seasonal influenza vaccination recruits few new T cells.

TCRdb reanalysed the RT-PCR reads using MiXCR and keeps one entry per CDR3 protein. The sample has about 480,000 distinct CDR3 sequences, approximately 13% seen once; the top ten hold under 15%. The CDR3 loop spans 13 amino acids. Looked up from germline, CDR1 is SEHNR and CDR2 is FQNEAQ (reference sequence). V was cut by 6 bases and J by 3 bases, with 9 bases left in between. This receptor was identified in a man aged 50-59 years who received an inactivated influenza vaccine. Sequenced material: PBMCs from blood, taken about 6 weeks after vaccination. The J gene is TRBJ2-1, the V gene TRBV7-9, with D maybe TRBD1 (5 bases). CDR3 DNA sequence: TGTGCCAGCAGTTTACAGGTCTACAATGAGCAGTTCTTC. It encodes CASSLQVYNEQFF.